This note documents a single TCR beta chain sequence. The data are from a study of tumor-infiltrating lymphocytes in primary liver carcinoma. The wider study: Tumor staging was T1-T3 N0M0; sizes spanned about 4.2 to 11 cm across.

Without any cell sorting, 20-30 mg of bulk tissue yielded co-extracted RNA and DNA. Total RNA (around 500 ng) served as template for TCR beta cDNA synthesis primed by a constant-region primer. Three nested multiplex PCR rounds, a slightly modified ARM-PCR, produced the libraries for TCR beta. Researchers ran the first two PCR rounds for ten to eleven cycles each with TRBV1-TRBV30 forward primers and a C-beta reverse primer. TCRdb reprocessed the multiplex PCR reads with MiXCR, giving one entry per CDR3 protein. The data show tens of thousands of distinct CDR3 sequences, with about three quarters seen just once and less than 30% held by the top ten. The V and J ends lost 4 bases and 12 bases respectively, with 13 bases between them. Germline CDR1 reads WNHNN; CDR2 reads SYGVQD (reference sequence). The CDR3 has 12 amino acids.

The TCR sequence derives from a man aged 35 to 55 with primary liver carcinoma and hepatitis B virus infection. This chain uses TRBV10-1 with TRBJ2-1; the D is unclear. The sample comprised tumor-adjacent normal liver tissue. As DNA, the CDR3 is TGCGCCAGCAGTGGGGAACTGGTAAGGCAGTTCTTC. This sequence encodes CASSGELVRQFF.